The next 26 T cell receptor beta chains were all read from a single sample in a study of post-analysis software for immune sequencing data. Study conclusions and caveats: Controls showed lower frequencies than patients for 5 or 6 TRBV segments, and TRBV5-6, TRBV5-1 and TRBV20-1 were among these.

Their antigens are not known. cDNA libraries for TCR beta contained unique molecular identifiers. TCRdb reprocessed the PCR reads with MiXCR, giving one entry per CDR3 protein. Of some 690,000 distinct CDR3 sequences in the sample, 30% were seen once. Sequencing was performed on blood. Receptors were obtained from a girl aged 5-17 years with multiple sclerosis.

CDR3: CSVQGRDNEQFF. The CDR3 region has the DNA TGCAGCGTACAGGGGCGGGACAATGAGCAGTTCTTC. This chain uses TRBV29-1 with TRBJ2-1; 7 bases are shared with TRBD1. Germline V gives CDR1 SQVTM, CDR2 ANQGSEA. This CDR3 is 12 amino acids long. V shed 6 bases and J 5 bases; nucleotides not matched to a gene: 4.

The V gene is TRBV6-5, the J gene TRBJ1-2, with 7 bases fitting TRBD1. CDR3 length: 14 amino acids. Trimming took 7 bases from V and 2 from J; bases not matched to a gene: 7. Germline CDR1 reads MNHEY; CDR2 reads SVGAGI. The CDR3: CASNGGGQNYGYTF. CDR3 sequence (DNA): TGTGCCAGCAACGGAGGGGGACAGAACTATGGCTACACCTTC.

The chain has TRBV7-2 and TRBJ2-2, with D perhaps given as TRBD1 or TRBD2 (5 bases each). The V end lost 1 base, the J end lost 10 bases, and 10 bases lay between the germline ends. Germline CDR1 and CDR2: SGHTA and FQGNSA. This CDR3 has 13 amino acids. The CDR3 DNA reads TGTGCCAGCAGCTTAGGGGGACGGGAGGAGCTGTTTTTT. As protein: CASSLGGREELFF.

The sample holds a few counts of this clonotype. The V and J genes are TRBV7-8 and TRBJ1-1, with D tentatively TRBD1 (5 bases). In germline, CDR1 is SGHVS, CDR2 FQNEAQ. V lost 5 bases, J lost 4 bases, and 14 bases lay in between. The CDR3 has 14 amino acids. The CDR3: CASSGGTGGTEAFF. In DNA, the CDR3 is TGTGCCAGCAGCGGAGGGACGGGGGGCACTGAAGCTTTCTTT.

The DNA for the CDR3 is TGCGCCAGCAGCCAAGTTCCTCCAGGGCAGGCTTTCTTT. Residues: CASSQVPPGQAFF. The chain has TRBV4-1 and TRBJ1-1, with D possibly matching TRBD1 (5 bases). Trimming took off 1 base at V and 11 bases at J, with 14 bases between the two ends. Germline loops: CDR1 MGHRA, CDR2 YSYEKL. The length of the CDR3 is 13 residues.

This chain uses TRBV20-1 with TRBJ2-7; D may be TRBD1 (6 bases). TRBJ2-5 matches the DNA end more closely, so the J call is doubtful. CDR3 size: 13 residues. The germline V gene has CDR1 DFQATT and CDR2 SNEGSKA (reference sequence). CDR3 region: CSGLWTAQETQYF. The DNA for the CDR3 is TGCAGTGGGCTCTGGACAGCTCAAGAGACCCAGTACTTC.

This chain connects TRBV9 to TRBJ2-5; D ambiguous. V lost 1 base and J 1 base, leaving 17 bases between the germline ends. Germline assignment: CDR1 SGDLS and CDR2 YYNGEE. This CDR3 has 17 residues. For the CDR3, the DNA is TGTGCCAGCAGCGTACCGGTAATGGGAAAATCCCAAGAGACCCAGTACTTC. This sequence encodes CASSVPVMGKSQETQYF.

The chain employs TRBV20-1 and TRBJ2-1; 8 nucleotides line up with TRBD2. CDR1 and CDR2 from the germline V gene are DFQATT and SNEGSKA (reference sequence). Trimming cost V 6 bases and J 5 bases; bases outside gene matches: 15. The CDR3 sequence is 16 residues long. CDR3 sequence reads: CSATPREGRVDNEQFF. CDR3 nucleotides: TGCAGTGCCACACCTCGGGAGGGCCGGGTTGACAATGAGCAGTTCTTC.

CDR3 loop: CASSSLLAGTNQPQHF. The CDR3 DNA sequence: TGTGCCAGCAGCTCCCTCCTGGCAGGGACCAATCAGCCCCAGCATTTT. V and J are TRBV5-6 and TRBJ1-5; D is possibly TRBD1 (5 bases). The germline V gene has CDR1 SGHDT and CDR2 YYEEEE. The V gene lost 3 bases and the J gene lost 3 bases, with 16 bases spanning the gap. This CDR3 has 16 amino acids.

The chain recombines TRBV20-1 with TRBJ2-5; possible D gene TRBD2, 6 bases. The germline gives CDR1 DFQATT, CDR2 SNEGSKA (reference sequence). The length of the CDR3 is 12 residues. V shed 5 bases and J shed 2 bases, with 9 bases lying between them. In nucleotides, the CDR3 is TGCAGTGCTCTGAGCGGGCAAGAGACCCAGTACTTC. Translating gives CSALSGQETQYF.

The rearrangement links TRBV7-2 to TRBJ2-1; 7 nucleotides match TRBD2. This CDR3 spans 14 amino acids. Germline V lookup: CDR1 SGHTA, CDR2 FQGNSA. The junction had 3 bases not matched to a gene; V was cut back by 0 bases and J by 7 bases. CDR3 coding DNA: TGTGCCAGCAGCTTAGCGGGAGGGTGGAATGAGCAGTTCTTC. This translates into CASSLAGGWNEQFF. Drawing the rest from reference TRBV7-2 and TRBJ2-1, the complete variable domain is GAGVSQSPSNKVTEKGKDVELRCDPISGHTALYWYRQSLGQGLEFLIYFQGNSAPDKSGLPSDRFSAERTGGSVSTLTIQRTQQEDSAVYLCASSLAGGWNEQFFGPGTRLTVL.

The chain has TRBV6-4 and TRBJ2-6, with TRBD2 matching 8 bases. The CDR3 contains 18 residues. Germline CDR1 is MRHNA and CDR2 is SNTAGT. Trimming removed 4 bases from V and 0 bases from J; junction bases left unmatched: 8. The CDR3 region is CASSVHGGDYSGANVLTF. CDR3 coding DNA: TGTGCCAGCAGTGTTCACGGGGGGGATTACTCTGGGGCCAACGTCCTGACTTTC.

This clonotype was detected a few times. The V gene is TRBV12-3 or TRBV12-4, the J gene TRBJ2-7; D tentatively fits TRBD1 or TRBD2 (5 bases each). The CDR3 length is 12 residues. V lost 3 bases and J lost 6, with 9 bases in between. CDR3 residues: CASSFRGVEQYF. The CDR3 coding sequence is TGTGCCAGCAGTTTTCGAGGGGTCGAGCAGTACTTC.

This clonotype has only a few counts. The chain combines TRBV6-1 with TRBJ2-7; 9 nucleotides match TRBD1. Unmatched junction bases numbered 7, after V lost 4 bases and J lost 6 bases. The CDR3 length is 14 residues. Germline V gene data show CDR1 as MNHNS and CDR2 as SASEGT. The CDR3 is CASSGTGVTGEQYF. In nucleotides, the CDR3 is TGTGCCAGCAGTGGGACAGGGGTGACAGGCGAGCAGTACTTC.

This clonotype has just a few counts. The chain is built from TRBV5-1 and TRBJ2-1, with 10 positions matching TRBD1. CDR1 and CDR2 from the germline V gene are SGHRS and YFSETQ. Trimming removed 2 bases from V and 5 bases from J; junction bases left unmatched: 4. The CDR3 contains 15 residues. The CDR3 here is CASSFKGTGDNEQFF. The DNA for the CDR3 is TGCGCCAGCAGCTTCAAAGGGACAGGGGACAATGAGCAGTTCTTC.

The V and J genes are TRBV6-2 or TRBV6-3 and TRBJ2-3, with TRBD1 matching over 8 bases. Trimming at V came to 6 bases and at J to 5 bases, leaving 7 bases not matched to a gene. Germline CDR1 and CDR2: MNHEY and SVGEGT. The length of the CDR3 is 14 residues. CDR3 nucleotides: TGTGCCAGCAGGTACAGGGGGTTTGGAGATACGCAGTATTTT. It translates to CASRYRGFGDTQYF.

This chain joins TRBV7-2 and TRBJ1-1; 9 bases align to TRBD1. Trimming took 3 bases from V and 1 from J; bases not matched to a gene: 12. This CDR3 spans 18 amino acids. The germline CDR1 and CDR2 sequences are SGHTA and FQGNSA. The CDR3 loop reads CASSFLRTGVAKNTEAFF. The CDR3 DNA is TGTGCCAGCAGCTTCCTTAGGACAGGGGTGGCGAAGAACACTGAAGCTTTCTTT.

This chain's CDR3 is CSARGMGLTGQYF. The CDR3 nucleotides are TGCAGTGCTAGAGGCATGGGCCTGACGGGGCAGTACTTC. The chain has TRBV20-1 and TRBJ2-7; D gene ambiguous. Trimming took off 1 base at V and 9 bases at J, with 16 bases between the two ends. This CDR3 is 13 amino acids long. CDR1 and CDR2 (germline): DFQATT, SNEGSKA (reference sequence).

This chain joins TRBV30 and TRBJ2-1; D perhaps matches TRBD2 (7 bases). Judging by the DNA end, TRBJ2-7 fits better; the J call may be wrong. Germline CDR1 and CDR2: GTSNPN and SVGIG (reference sequence). The CDR3 is made up of 14 amino acids. This chain's CDR3 is CAWSSGGGYNEQYF. The CDR3 nucleotides are TGTGCCTGGAGTAGTGGCGGGGGCTACAATGAGCAGTACTTC.

Only a few counts were recorded for this clonotype. The V call is TRBV4-3, the J call TRBJ1-1; D is unresolved. Germline CDR1 and CDR2: LGHNA and YSLEER. The CDR3 loop spans 15 amino acids. The ends were cut back, 4 bases at V and 1 base at J, with 13 bases in the middle. The CDR3 loop reads CASSLQRLGNTEAFF. The CDR3 DNA sequence: TGCGCCAGCAGCCTTCAAAGGTTGGGGAACACTGAAGCTTTCTTT.

This clonotype has only a few counts. The rearrangement links TRBV12-3 or TRBV12-4 to TRBJ1-1, with D unclear. Trimming shortened V by 2 bases and J by 2 bases, and 9 bases separated the two germline ends. The CDR3 is made up of 14 amino acids. The CDR3 DNA follows: TGTGCCAGCAGTTTAAGTAGCGGCAACACTGAAGCTTTCTTT. Amino acid sequence: CASSLSSGNTEAFF.

Of note for this clonotype: Relative to the germline gene, one junction end is altered; a read error may explain this. The chain combines TRBV20-1 with TRBJ2-1; no clear D. This CDR3 has 15 amino acids. The germline CDR1 and CDR2 sequences are DFQATT and SNEGSKA (reference sequence). CDR3 loop: CSARGVPESYNEQFF. DNA of the CDR3: TGCAGTGCCAGAGGAGTCCCCGAGTCCTACAATGAGCAGTTCTTC.

This chain links TRBV12-3 or TRBV12-4 with TRBJ1-1; D possibly corresponds to TRBD1 (5 bases). Trimming left V 6 bases short and J 6 bases short, with 17 bases between. CDR3 size: 14 residues. The chain's CDR3 is CASSPNPGGPEAFF. The CDR3 DNA reads TGTGCCAGCAGCCCAAATCCGGGGGGTCCTGAAGCTTTCTTT.

The rearrangement uses TRBV9 and TRBJ2-1; TRBD1 or TRBD2 may be the D gene (7 bases each). Germline values: CDR1 SGDLS, CDR2 YYNGEE. The V and J ends lost 0 bases and 8 bases respectively, with 24 bases between them. CDR3 length: 18 amino acids. The CDR3 is CASSVEAGVGGPLDEQFF. CDR3 nucleotides: TGTGCCAGCAGCGTAGAGGCGGGAGTAGGGGGCCCCCTGGATGAGCAGTTCTTC. The complete variable domain, with remaining parts taken from reference TRBV9 and TRBJ2-1, reads DSGVTQTPKHLITATGQRVTLRCSPRSGDLSVYWYQQSLDQGLQFLIQYYNGEERAKGNILERFSAQQFPDLHSELNLSSLELGDSALYFCASSVEAGVGGPLDEQFFGPGTRLTVL.

The chain recombines TRBV29-1 with TRBJ2-3, with D possibly TRBD1 on 6 matching bases. The V gene lost 3 bases and the J gene lost 0 bases, with 10 bases spanning the gap. The CDR3 length is 14 residues. Looked up from germline, CDR1 is SQVTM and CDR2 is ANQGSEA. The CDR3 region has the DNA TGCAGCGTTGACAGGGGCCTGAGCACAGATACGCAGTATTTT. Its translation is CSVDRGLSTDTQYF.

This clonotype was detected a few times. This chain uses TRBV20-1 with TRBJ1-5; D is uncertain. CDR1 is DFQATT, CDR2 SNEGSKA, per germline (reference sequence). This CDR3 has 15 amino acids. V gave up 2 bases and J gave up 0 bases, with 11 bases separating them. The CDR3 bases are TGCAGTGCTAGAAACGCGGAAAATAGCAATCAGCCCCAGCATTTT. Protein: CSARNAENSNQPQHF.